The clone carrying this TCR beta chain has at least ten counts. What it binds is unknown. The data originate from a study of T cells in Graves' hyperthyroidism and ophthalmopathy. Study results and limitations: Most thyroid clonotypes that were expanded above 0.001 also turned up in blood. For ophthalmopathy, model prediction preceded onset by a median around six months.

From RNA transcripts, TCR beta CDR3 regions were amplified. The HTBI primer set was used in a first-round RT-PCR of the TCR CDR3. Each CDR3 protein is one row after TCRdb ran MiXCR on the multiplex PCR reads. The table has some 740,000 distinct CDR3 sequences, 13% to 15% seen once. The CDR3 is 14 amino acids. J gave up 2 bases and V 0 bases, and 1 base lay outside the gene matches. Germline V gene data show CDR1 as SGHDT and CDR2 as YYEEEE. The source of this sequence is a woman aged 18-30 years with Graves' hyperthyroidism. This rearrangement joins TRBV5-6 to TRBJ1-2, with TRBD1 matching 7 bases. The material sequenced was blood. The CDR3 here is CASSLGRGNYGYTF. The DNA for the CDR3 is TGTGCCAGCAGCTTGGGCAGGGGGAACTATGGCTACACCTTC.